The rows below give T cell receptor beta chains drawn from one sample of a study of Graves' ophthalmopathy and Graves' hyperthyroidism. In TCRdb, the multiplex PCR reads were re-called with MiXCR into one record per CDR3 protein. The sample holds almost 750,000 distinct CDR3 sequences, approximately 40% seen once. Sequencing was carried out using peripheral blood. These receptors were taken from an adult man with Graves' ophthalmopathy. CDR3s include the opening cysteine and the closing phenylalanine or tryptophan. A D gene is named only where the DNA matches it firmly. Rows may omit the clone size; those that give it use once, few, many or a size class.

-	17	-	TRBV7-2	TRBJ2-7	CASSLGGWDRSRFEQYF	TGTGCCAGCAGCTTAGGGGGGTGGGACCGGAGTCGATTCGAGCAGTACTTC
TRBD2	13	few	TRBV29-1	TRBJ2-5	CSASLLAGETQYF	TGCAGTGCTAGTTTGCTAGCGGGGGAGACCCAGTACTTC
-	12	-	TRBV12-3/TRBV12-4	TRBJ1-2	CASSHWDYGYTF	TGTGCCAGCAGCCACTGGGACTATGGCTACACCTTC
-	11	many	TRBV10-3	TRBJ1-1	CATKQDTEAFF	TGTGCCACCAAGCAAGACACTGAAGCTTTCTTT
-	10	many	TRBV2	TRBJ2-5	CASGRETQYF	TGTGCCAGCGGGCGAGAGACCCAGTACTTC
-	18	-	TRBV11-2	TRBJ2-2	CASSLDPGAASNTGELFF	TGTGCCAGCAGCTTAGATCCCGGGGCAGCATCGAACACCGGGGAGCTGTTTTTT
-	14	many	TRBV7-6	TRBJ2-7	CASSARDIAYEQYF	TGTGCCAGCAGCGCCCGGGACATTGCCTACGAGCAGTACTTC
TRBD1	15	many	TRBV7-8	TRBJ1-5	CASSRDRAFVQPQHF	TGTGCCAGCAGCCGAGACAGGGCATTCGTTCAGCCCCAGCATTTT
-	13	many	TRBV29-1	TRBJ2-7	CSVAQGGSYEQYF	TGCAGCGTTGCCCAGGGAGGCTCCTACGAGCAGTACTTC
TRBD2	14	few	TRBV5-5	TRBJ2-7	CASSQGLATYEQYF	TGTGCCTCCAGTCAGGGACTAGCGACCTACGAGCAGTACTTC
-	14	-	TRBV7-8	TRBJ1-1	CASSFLAGWTEAFF	TGTGCCAGCAGCTTTCTAGCGGGGTGGACTGAAGCTTTCTTT